Below are 9 T cell receptor beta chains sequenced from a single sample in a study of blood T cells in healthy people across ages. Next came a second PCR, run for about 6 to 12 cycles, which used a sample-barcoded 5' primer along with a J-beta primer mix. TCRdb fed the 5' RACE reads into MiXCR, producing one record per CDR3 protein. The sample comprises 890,000 or so distinct CDR3 sequences, about 62% of which are singletons, and around a quarter rests with the top ten. Specimen: blood. The receptors derive from a man aged 30-40 years in good health.

The rearrangement uses TRBV12-3 or TRBV12-4 and TRBJ2-4; 8 bases line up with TRBD1. TRBJ2-5 matches the DNA end more closely, so the J call is doubtful. The CDR3 is made up of 14 amino acids. CDR3 loop: CASGSGQGGETQYF. The CDR3 region has the DNA TGTGCCAGCGGATCAGGACAGGGCGGTGAGACCCAGTACTTC.

This clonotype was recorded only once. The gene calls are TRBV29-1 and TRBJ2-1, with D tentatively TRBD1 or TRBD2 (5 bases each). V lost 6 bases, J lost 13 bases, and 22 bases lay in between. The CDR3 has 13 amino acids. Germline CDR1 SQVTM, CDR2 ANQGSEA. The CDR3 nucleotides read TGCAGCGTGCGGCAGGGTCGTGGGGAGACCCAGTTCTTC. It yields the protein CSVRQGRGETQFF.

The chain has TRBV5-5 and TRBJ2-5, with TRBD1 matching over 10 bases. The V and J ends lost 4 bases and 11 bases, in that order; junction bases with no gene match: 17. Per germline, CDR1 SGHKS and CDR2 YYEKEE (reference sequence). The CDR3 is made up of 16 amino acids. In nucleotides, the CDR3 is TGTGCCAGCAGCCCTCCCGGGACAGGGGTTCACAATGAGCAGTACTTC. It yields the protein CASSPPGTGVHNEQYF.

As concerns this clonotype: The junction and the germline gene differ at one end; a read error may be behind it. V gene TRBV14 combines with J gene TRBJ2-1; no clear D. Germline loops: CDR1 SGHDN, CDR2 FVKESK. The CDR3 loop spans 13 amino acids. Here the CDR3 reads CASSQFLDNEQFF. The CDR3 bases are TGTGCCAGTAGCCAATTCCTTGACAATGAGCAGTTCTTC.

The rearrangement uses TRBV2 and TRBJ2-1; 8 positions match TRBD2. The germline CDR1 and CDR2 sequences are SNHLY and FYNNEI. V was pared by 3 bases and J by 7 bases, with 5 bases of the junction left unmatched. The CDR3 has 14 residues. CDR3 sequence reads: CASSDETSENEQFF. In DNA, the CDR3 is TGTGCCAGCAGTGATGAGACTAGCGAGAATGAGCAGTTCTTC.

V and J are TRBV3-1 and TRBJ2-3, with unresolved D. The CDR3 sequence is 13 residues long. Trimming stripped 2 bases from V and 6 bases from J, with 9 bases between. Looked up from germline, CDR1 is LGHDT and CDR2 is YNNKEL (reference sequence). This chain's CDR3 is CASSQIRFDTQYF. The DNA of the CDR3 is TGTGCCAGCAGCCAAATCAGGTTTGATACGCAGTATTTT.

J is TRBJ1-2 and V is TRBV12-3 or TRBV12-4; 8 bases are a match to TRBD1. J was trimmed by 4 bases and V by 4 bases; bases with no gene match: 20. The CDR3 length is 19 residues. CDR3 in DNA: TGTGCCAGCAGTTCTCGTTTCCAGGGGGCACCGGCCGGTACCTATGGCTACACCTTC. Protein: CASSSRFQGAPAGTYGYTF.

V gene TRBV11-2 combines with J gene TRBJ2-3; D might be TRBD1 or TRBD2, each matching 5 bases. V was pared by 5 bases and J by 2 bases, with 20 bases between. The CDR3 is made up of 17 amino acids. Germline assignment: CDR1 SGHAT and CDR2 FQNNGV. CDR3 coding DNA: TGTGCCAGCAGCGTCGGGGTATTGTCAGGGTCCACAGATACGCAGTATTTT. Translating it yields CASSVGVLSGSTDTQYF.

In the case of this clonotype: It may be a read error: a sequence one base away is much more abundant. The CDR3 coding sequence is TGCAGTGCTTCCCGGGACAGGGGGGCCTACGAGCAGTACTTC. Its translation is CSASRDRGAYEQYF. This chain joins TRBV20-1 and TRBJ2-4, with 11 nucleotides matching TRBD1. The J call may be mistaken, given a closer DNA end match to TRBJ2-7. This CDR3 comprises 14 residues. Germline lookup yields CDR1 DFQATT and CDR2 SNEGSKA (reference sequence).